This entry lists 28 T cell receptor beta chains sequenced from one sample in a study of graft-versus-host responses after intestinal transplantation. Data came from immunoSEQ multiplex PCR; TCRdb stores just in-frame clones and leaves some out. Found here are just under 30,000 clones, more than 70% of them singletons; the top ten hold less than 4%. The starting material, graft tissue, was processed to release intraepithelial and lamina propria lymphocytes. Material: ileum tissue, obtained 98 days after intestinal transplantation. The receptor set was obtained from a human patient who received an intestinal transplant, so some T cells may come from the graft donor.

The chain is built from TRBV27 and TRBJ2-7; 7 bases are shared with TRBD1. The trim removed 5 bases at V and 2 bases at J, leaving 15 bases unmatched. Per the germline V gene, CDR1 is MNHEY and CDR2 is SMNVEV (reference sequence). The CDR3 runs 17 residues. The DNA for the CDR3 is TGTGCCAGCAGTCCTCACCCCCTGGACAGGAACACCTACGAGCAGTACTTC. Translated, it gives CASSPHPLDRNTYEQYF.

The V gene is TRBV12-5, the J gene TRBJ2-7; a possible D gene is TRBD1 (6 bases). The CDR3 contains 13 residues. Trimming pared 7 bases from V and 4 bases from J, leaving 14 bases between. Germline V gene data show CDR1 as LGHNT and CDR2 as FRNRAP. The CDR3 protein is CASDGADSYEQYF. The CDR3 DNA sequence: TGTGCTAGTGATGGAGCGGACAGTTACGAGCAGTACTTC.

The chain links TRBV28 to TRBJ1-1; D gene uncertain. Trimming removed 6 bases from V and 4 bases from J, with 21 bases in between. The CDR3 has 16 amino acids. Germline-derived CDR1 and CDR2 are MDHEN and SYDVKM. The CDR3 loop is CASSSGPGKGSTEAFF. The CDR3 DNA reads TGTGCCAGCAGCTCAGGACCCGGTAAAGGATCCACTGAAGCTTTCTTT.

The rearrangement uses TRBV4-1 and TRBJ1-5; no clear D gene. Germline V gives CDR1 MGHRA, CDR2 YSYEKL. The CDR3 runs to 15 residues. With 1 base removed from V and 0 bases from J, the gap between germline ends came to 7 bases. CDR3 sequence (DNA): TGCGCCAGCAGCCAAGGGTTTGATAGCAATCAGCCCCAGCATTTT. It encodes CASSQGFDSNQPQHF.

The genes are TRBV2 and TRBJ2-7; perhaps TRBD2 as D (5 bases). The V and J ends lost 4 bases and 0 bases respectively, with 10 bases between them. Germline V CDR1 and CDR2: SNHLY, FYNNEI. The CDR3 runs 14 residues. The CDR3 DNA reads TGTGCCAGCAGTGTTGCGGGTGCCTCCTACGAGCAGTACTTC. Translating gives CASSVAGASYEQYF. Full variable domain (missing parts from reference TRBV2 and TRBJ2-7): EPEVTQTPSHQVTQMGQEVILRCVPISNHLYFYWYRQILGQKVEFLVSFYNNEISEKSEIFDDQFSVERPDGSNFTLKIRSTKLEDSAMYFCASSVAGASYEQYFGPGTRLTVT.

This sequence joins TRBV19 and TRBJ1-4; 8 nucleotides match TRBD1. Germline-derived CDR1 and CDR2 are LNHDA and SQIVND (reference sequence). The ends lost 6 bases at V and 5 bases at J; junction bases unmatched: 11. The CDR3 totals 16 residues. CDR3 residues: CASSIPDRGRNEKLFF. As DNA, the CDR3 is TGTGCCAGTAGCATACCAGACAGGGGTCGAAATGAAAAACTGTTTTTT.

The CDR3 reads CASSSPGNYGYTF. CDR3 DNA sequence: TGTGCCAGTAGTTCACCAGGAAACTATGGCTACACCTTC. The chain has TRBV19 and TRBJ1-2; no firm D call. The CDR3 is 13 residues long. Germline V CDR1 and CDR2: LNHDA, SQIVND (reference sequence). Deletions cut 5 bases from V and 2 bases from J, with 9 bases between.

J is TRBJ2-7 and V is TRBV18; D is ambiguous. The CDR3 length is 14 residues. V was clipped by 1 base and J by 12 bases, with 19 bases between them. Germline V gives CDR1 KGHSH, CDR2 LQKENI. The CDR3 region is CASSPQPSDFNPYF. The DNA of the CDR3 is TGTGCCAGCTCACCACAGCCCTCAGACTTCAACCCGTACTTC.

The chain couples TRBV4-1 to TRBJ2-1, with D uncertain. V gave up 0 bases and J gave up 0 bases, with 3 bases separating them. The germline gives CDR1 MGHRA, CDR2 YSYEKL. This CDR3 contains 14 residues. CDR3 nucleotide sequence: TGCGCCAGCAGCCAAGAGAACTCCTACAATGAGCAGTTCTTC. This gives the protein CASSQENSYNEQFF.

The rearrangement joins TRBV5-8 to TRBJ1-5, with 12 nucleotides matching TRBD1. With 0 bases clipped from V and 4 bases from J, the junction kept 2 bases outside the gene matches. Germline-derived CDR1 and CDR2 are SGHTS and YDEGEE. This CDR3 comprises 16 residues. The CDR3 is CASSLGDRGRNQPQHF. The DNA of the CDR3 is TGTGCCAGCAGCTTGGGGGACAGGGGGCGAAATCAGCCCCAGCATTTT.

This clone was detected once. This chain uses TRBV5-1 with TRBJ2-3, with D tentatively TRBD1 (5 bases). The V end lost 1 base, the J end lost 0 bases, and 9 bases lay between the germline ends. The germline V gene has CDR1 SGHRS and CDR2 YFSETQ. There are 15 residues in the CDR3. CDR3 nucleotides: TGCGCCAGCAGCTTGACGACAGCTAGCACAGATACGCAGTATTTT. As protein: CASSLTTASTDTQYF.

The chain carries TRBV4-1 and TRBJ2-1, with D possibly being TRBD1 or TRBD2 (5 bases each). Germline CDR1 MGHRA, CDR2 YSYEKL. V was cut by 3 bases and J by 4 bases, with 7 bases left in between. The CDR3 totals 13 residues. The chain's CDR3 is CASSQGPYNEQFF. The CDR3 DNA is TGCGCCAGCAGCCAGGGACCTTACAATGAGCAGTTCTTC.

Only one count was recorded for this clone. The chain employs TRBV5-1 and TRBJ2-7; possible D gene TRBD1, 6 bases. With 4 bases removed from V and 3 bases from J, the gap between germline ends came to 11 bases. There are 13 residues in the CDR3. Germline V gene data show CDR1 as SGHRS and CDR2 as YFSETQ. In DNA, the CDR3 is TGCGCCAGCAGCGTCGGACAGAACTACGAGCAGTACTTC. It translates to CASSVGQNYEQYF.

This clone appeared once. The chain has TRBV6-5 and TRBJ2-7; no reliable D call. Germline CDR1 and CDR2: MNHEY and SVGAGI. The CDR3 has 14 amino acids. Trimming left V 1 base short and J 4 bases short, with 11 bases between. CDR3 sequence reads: CASSYLQFGYEQYF. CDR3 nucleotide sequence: TGTGCCAGCAGTTACTTGCAGTTCGGGTACGAGCAGTACTTC.

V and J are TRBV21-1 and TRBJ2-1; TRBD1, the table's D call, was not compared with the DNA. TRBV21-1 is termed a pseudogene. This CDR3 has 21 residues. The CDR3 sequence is CASSKPLAGQGNPSSYNEQFF. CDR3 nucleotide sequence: TGTGCCAGCAGCAAACCTCTCGCGGGACAGGGGAATCCAAGCTCCTACAATGAGCAGTTCTTC.

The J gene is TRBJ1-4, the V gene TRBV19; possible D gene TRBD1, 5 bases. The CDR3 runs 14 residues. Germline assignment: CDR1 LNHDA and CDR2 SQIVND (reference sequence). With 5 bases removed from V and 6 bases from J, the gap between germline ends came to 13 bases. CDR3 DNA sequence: TGTGCCAGTAGTTACGGTGGGGGGGATGAAAAACTGTTTTTT. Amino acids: CASSYGGGDEKLFF.

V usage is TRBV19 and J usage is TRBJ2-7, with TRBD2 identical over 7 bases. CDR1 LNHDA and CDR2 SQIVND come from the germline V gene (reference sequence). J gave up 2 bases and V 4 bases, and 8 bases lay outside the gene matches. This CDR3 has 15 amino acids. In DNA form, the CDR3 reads TGTGCCAGTAGTAGGGGGGGAGACCTACCCTACGAGCAGTACTTC. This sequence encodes CASSRGGDLPYEQYF.

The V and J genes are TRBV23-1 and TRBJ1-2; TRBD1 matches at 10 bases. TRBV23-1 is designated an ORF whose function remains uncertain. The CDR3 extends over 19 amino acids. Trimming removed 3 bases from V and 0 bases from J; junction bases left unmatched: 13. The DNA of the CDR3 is TGCGCCAGCAGTCAGTCGCTCGGGACAGGGGTGAGAGCTAACTATGGCTACACCTTC. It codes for CASSQSLGTGVRANYGYTF.

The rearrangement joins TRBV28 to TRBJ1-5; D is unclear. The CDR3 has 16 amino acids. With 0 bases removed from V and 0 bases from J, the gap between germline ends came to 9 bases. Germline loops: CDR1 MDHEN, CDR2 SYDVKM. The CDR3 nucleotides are TGTGCCAGCAGTTTATGGGGTCAAAATAGCAATCAGCCCCAGCATTTT. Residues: CASSLWGQNSNQPQHF.

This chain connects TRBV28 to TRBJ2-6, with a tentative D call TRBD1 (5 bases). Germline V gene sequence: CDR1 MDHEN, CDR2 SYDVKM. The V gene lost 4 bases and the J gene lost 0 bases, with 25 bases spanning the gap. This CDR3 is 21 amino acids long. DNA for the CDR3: TGTGCCAGCAGTTACCAAAGGGTGGGGCAGGTCTCCTACTCTGGGGCCAACGTCCTGACTTTC. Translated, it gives CASSYQRVGQVSYSGANVLTF. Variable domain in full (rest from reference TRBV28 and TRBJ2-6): DVKVTQSSRYLVKRTGEKVFLECVQDMDHENMFWYRQDPGLGLRLIYFSYDVKMKEKGDIPEGYSVSREKKERFSLILESASTNQTSMYLCASSYQRVGQVSYSGANVLTFGAGSRLTVL.

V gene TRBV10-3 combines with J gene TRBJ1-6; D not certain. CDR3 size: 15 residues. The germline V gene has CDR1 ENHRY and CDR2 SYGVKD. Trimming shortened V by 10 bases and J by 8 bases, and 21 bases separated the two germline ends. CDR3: CATRISTLRDSPLHF. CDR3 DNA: TGTGCCACCAGAATTTCGACGCTTAGGGATTCACCCCTCCACTTT.

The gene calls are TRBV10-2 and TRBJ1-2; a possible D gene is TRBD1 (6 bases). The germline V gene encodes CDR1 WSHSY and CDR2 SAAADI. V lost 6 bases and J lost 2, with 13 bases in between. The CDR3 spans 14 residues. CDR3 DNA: TGCGCCAGCAGGGCTCAGGGGCCCAACTATGGCTACACCTTC. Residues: CASRAQGPNYGYTF.

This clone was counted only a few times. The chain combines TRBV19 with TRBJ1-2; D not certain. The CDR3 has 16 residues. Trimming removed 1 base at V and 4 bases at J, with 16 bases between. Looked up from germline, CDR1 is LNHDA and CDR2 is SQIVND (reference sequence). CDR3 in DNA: TGTGCCAGTAGTATAGGTTGGACTGCACTAACCTATGGCTACACCTTC. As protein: CASSIGWTALTYGYTF.

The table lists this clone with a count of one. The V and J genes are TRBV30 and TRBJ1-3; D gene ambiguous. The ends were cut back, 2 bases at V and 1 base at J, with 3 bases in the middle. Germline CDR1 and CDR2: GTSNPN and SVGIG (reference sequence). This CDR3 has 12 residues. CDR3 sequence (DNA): TGTGCCTGGAGTAGGTCTGGAAACACCATATATTTT. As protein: CAWSRSGNTIYF.

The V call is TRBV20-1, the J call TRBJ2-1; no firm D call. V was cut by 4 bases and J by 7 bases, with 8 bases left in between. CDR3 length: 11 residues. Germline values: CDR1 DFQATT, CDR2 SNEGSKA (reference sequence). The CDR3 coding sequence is TGCAGTGCTAAGGCCGGGAATGAGCAGTTCTTC. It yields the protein CSAKAGNEQFF.

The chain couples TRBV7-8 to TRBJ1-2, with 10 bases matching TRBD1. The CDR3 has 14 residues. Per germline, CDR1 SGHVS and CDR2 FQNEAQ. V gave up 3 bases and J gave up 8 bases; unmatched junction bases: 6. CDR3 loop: CASSLAGTGVGYTF. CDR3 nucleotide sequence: TGTGCCAGCAGCTTGGCCGGGACAGGGGTCGGCTACACCTTC.

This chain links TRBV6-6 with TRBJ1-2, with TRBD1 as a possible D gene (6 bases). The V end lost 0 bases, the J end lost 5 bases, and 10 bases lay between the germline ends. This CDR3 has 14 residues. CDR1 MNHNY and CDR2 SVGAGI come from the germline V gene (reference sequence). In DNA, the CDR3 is TGTGCCAGCAGTTACTCGAGAACAGGGTATGGCTACACCTTC. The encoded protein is CASSYSRTGYGYTF.

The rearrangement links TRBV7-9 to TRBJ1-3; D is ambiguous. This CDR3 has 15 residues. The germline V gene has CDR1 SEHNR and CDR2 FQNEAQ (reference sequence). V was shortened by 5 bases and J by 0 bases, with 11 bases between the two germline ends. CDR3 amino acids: CASSPSFLSGNTIYF. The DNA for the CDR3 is TGTGCCAGCAGCCCCAGCTTCCTCTCTGGAAACACCATATATTTT.